The subject of this entry is one T cell receptor (beta chain). The antigen this receptor binds is unknown. At one end the junction does not follow the germline gene, possibly because of a read error. The instrument was an Illumina HiSeq 2500. First-strand cDNA was synthesized using Superscript III and a set of TRAV- and TRBV-specific primers, so that both TCRalpha and TCRbeta chains were covered. TCRs were amplified with Phusion for around 20 PCR cycles using a constant-region primer together with the adapter attached to the V primers. Isolated mRNA was amplified with the MessageAmp II aRNA Amplification Kit, using an approximately 16-hour in vitro transcription at 37°C. The Dynabeads mRNA DIRECT Purification Kit was used to isolate mRNA for TCR sequencing. A second roughly 24-cycle Phusion PCR added indexed Illumina adapters, and products were purified with AMPure XP beads. From the authors' description of their analysis: Using custom Perl scripts, TCR sequences encoding the same protein were pooled, out-of-frame sequences were removed, and the abundance of each clonotype was computed. TCR sequences supported by only a single read were excluded from analysis. Shannon entropy, Gini index, clonality, richness, and the frequency of TCRs shared between repertoires were included as repertoire metrics. The public sequencing data were trimmed at Q25 with fastp and processed into clonotypes with MiXCR by TCRdb, which kept only in-frame beta chains. Rows are combined by CDR3 protein, so each entry shows the most common genes and DNA. It is TCRdb's table, rather than the study itself, that gives the V and J calls and clone size. The table for this sample lists tens of thousands of distinct CDR3 sequences; 25% to 30% of them were counted only once. The ten largest clones represent over 9% of the sample.

The data stem from a study of low-dose radiotherapy and immunotherapy resistance in tumors (dated by TCRdb to between 2021 and 2024). Concerning the study at large: Cohort 1 received 0.5 Gy per fraction every 2 weeks, with a prescribed total PTV dose of 6.5 Gy. Patients were given nivolumab as a 240 mg flat dose every two weeks and ipilimumab at 1 mg/kg every six weeks, with both drugs delivered intravenously. Cohort 2 received 1 Gy per fraction every two weeks, with a total of 13 Gy over 26 weeks. Patients took aspirin 300 mg orally once daily for four cycles, starting on cycle 1 day 1. Eight patients were included in the translational analysis: three from the first dose cohort and the first five from the second dose cohort. Intravenous cyclophosphamide at 200 mg/m2 was administered every two weeks, one day ahead of each radiation and immunotherapy administration. The trial did not randomize participants into treatment groups.

The CDR3 holds 12 amino acids from the cysteine to the phenylalanine. Here the CDR3 DNA is all that survives: 36 bases in frame from base 1. Per the publication, the time point label means: after trial treatment. In the paper's terms, the treatment or condition label means: LDRT plus nivolumab, ipilimumab, low-dose cyclophosphamide and aspirin (RACIN trial). Donors were enrolled in RACIN, a single-arm phase I dose-escalation trial combining nivolumab, ipilimumab, aspirin, low-dose cyclophosphamide and low-dose radiotherapy. Patients were eligible if they had advanced solid tumors that were TIL-negative.

This chain is built from TRBV12-3 or TRBV12-4 and TRBJ2-7; the D gene is not confidently resolved. This specimen was PBMCs, taken after low-dose radiotherapy plus immunotherapy. This receptor was identified in a male donor with prostate cancer. The DNA sequence is TGTGCCAGCAAAACAACCTCCTACGAGCGGTACTTC. Its translation is CASKTTSYERYF.